A single sample gave rise to the 32 T cell receptor beta chains below, sequenced in a study of T-cell memory formation after mild COVID-19. TCRdb redid the calling of the 5' RACE reads with MiXCR, one entry per CDR3 protein. The sample carries roughly 120,000 distinct CDR3 sequences, roughly 15% recorded once. Sequenced input: PBMCs or a T cell subset sorted from them (not recorded which). Every receptor here comes from an adult woman who had mild COVID-19 (a few samples of this study predate the infection). Cell type and time point are not known.

This clonotype has only a few counts. The chain carries TRBV12-3 or TRBV12-4 and TRBJ2-5; D may be TRBD2 (6 bases). The V end lost 7 bases, the J end lost 2 bases, and 17 bases lay between the germline ends. The CDR3 spans 15 residues. The CDR3 reads CASTRWGDRQETQYF. In DNA form, the CDR3 reads TGTGCCAGCACTCGATGGGGGGATCGGCAAGAGACCCAGTACTTC.

The V call is TRBV9, the J call TRBJ2-1; D possibly uses TRBD1 or TRBD2 (8 bases each). The V and J ends lost 4 bases and 6 bases respectively, with 20 bases between them. The CDR3 is made up of 16 amino acids. From germline, CDR1 is SGDLS and CDR2 YYNGEE. CDR3 residues: CASSSRGDRSVNEQFF. As DNA, the CDR3 is TGTGCCAGCAGCTCGCGGGGGGACAGGTCGGTCAATGAGCAGTTCTTC.

In its sample, this clonotype was seen a few times. V and J are TRBV5-4 and TRBJ2-7, with 9 bases fitting TRBD1. Germline V gene lookup returns CDR1 SGHNT and CDR2 YYREEE (reference sequence). The J segment lost 1 base and the V segment lost 4 bases, leaving 6 bases of the junction unmatched. The CDR3 totals 15 residues. The CDR3 spells CASSLGQGQSYEQYF. The CDR3 DNA is TGTGCCAGCAGCCTCGGACAGGGGCAGTCCTACGAGCAGTACTTC.

The chain links TRBV25-1 to TRBJ2-3; possibly TRBD2 for D (6 bases). Trimming pared 3 bases from V and 1 base from J, leaving 20 bases between. The germline V gene has CDR1 MGHDK and CDR2 SYGVNS. This CDR3 region has 18 residues. Here the CDR3 reads CASSDGPVTGLRTDTQYF. The CDR3 DNA follows: TGTGCCAGCAGTGATGGGCCAGTCACGGGACTCCGCACAGATACGCAGTATTTT.

This clonotype came up a few times. This rearrangement joins TRBV10-3 to TRBJ2-3, with 13 bases fitting TRBD2. V shed 2 bases and J 0 bases; nucleotides not matched to a gene: 8. CDR1 is ENHRY, CDR2 SYGVKD, per germline. The CDR3 is made up of 19 amino acids. The DNA for the CDR3 is TGTGCCATCAGTGAGGGACTAGCGGGAGCCAGGACTAGCACAGATACGCAGTATTTT. Its translation: CAISEGLAGARTSTDTQYF.

This clonotype turned up a few times. The chain has TRBV6-5 and TRBJ2-7; TRBD2 matches at 8 bases. J lost 0 bases, V lost 3 bases, and 16 bases had no gene match. CDR1 is MNHEY, CDR2 SVGAGI, per germline. This CDR3 region has 19 residues. CDR3 in DNA: TGTGCCAGCAGTTATGGGCTCCCGGGACTAGAGGCCCCCTCCTACGAGCAGTACTTC. Amino acids: CASSYGLPGLEAPSYEQYF.

This clonotype has more than one count but fewer than ten. The chain links TRBV5-1 to TRBJ2-1, with 8 bases lining up with TRBD1. Germline V gene data show CDR1 as SGHRS and CDR2 as YFSETQ. The CDR3 has 13 residues. V was clipped by 0 bases and J by 9 bases; unmatched bases: 2. CDR3 DNA sequence: TGCGCCAGCAGCTTGGGAACAGGGGGTGAGCAGTTCTTC. It codes for CASSLGTGGEQFF.

This clonotype was seen only a few times. The chain carries TRBV29-1 and TRBJ2-1; perhaps TRBD1 as D (6 bases). The CDR3 has 12 residues. The ends were cut back, 6 bases at V and 4 bases at J, with 10 bases in the middle. CDR1 is SQVTM and CDR2 is ANQGSEA in the germline V gene. The CDR3 here is CSVAQGYNEQFF. CDR3 nucleotide sequence: TGCAGCGTCGCACAGGGTTACAATGAGCAGTTCTTC.

This clonotype was seen many times. The CDR3 here is CASSWGLAGDTQYF. CDR3 sequence (DNA): TGCGCCAGCAGCTGGGGACTAGCGGGGGATACGCAGTATTTT. The V and J genes are TRBV5-1 and TRBJ2-3, with 13 bases matching TRBD2. Trimming at V came to 3 bases and at J to 6 bases, leaving 1 base not matched to a gene. CDR1 is SGHRS and CDR2 is YFSETQ in the germline V gene. This CDR3 is built from 14 residues. Based on the CDR3 plus reference TRBV5-1 and TRBJ2-3, the full variable domain is KAGVTQTPRYLIKTRGQQVTLSCSPISGHRSVSWYQQTPGQGLQFLFEYFSETQRNKGNFPGRFSGRQFSNSRSEMNVSTLELGDSALYLCASSWGLAGDTQYFGPGTRLTVL.

The chain recombines TRBV20-1 with TRBJ2-7, with TRBD2 matching 8 bases. The CDR3 is 17 amino acids. V lost 2 bases and J lost 2; bases outside the gene matches: 14. CDR1 DFQATT and CDR2 SNEGSKA come from the germline V gene (reference sequence). CDR3 sequence reads: CSARPRPQRGSTYEQYF. In nucleotides, the CDR3 is TGCAGTGCTAGACCCAGACCCCAGCGGGGGTCCACCTACGAGCAGTACTTC.

The gene calls are TRBV27 and TRBJ2-4, with D unclear. Germline-derived CDR1 and CDR2 are MNHEY and SMNVEV (reference sequence). The CDR3 consists of 13 residues. Trimming pared 6 bases from V and 7 bases from J, leaving 13 bases between. This CDR3 reads CASRYDAANIQYF. CDR3 DNA sequence: TGTGCCAGCAGATACGACGCGGCGAACATTCAGTACTTC.

This chain joins TRBV12-3 or TRBV12-4 and TRBJ1-5; 8 positions agree with TRBD1. There are 15 residues in the CDR3. V was pared by 6 bases and J by 1 base, with 5 bases of the junction left unmatched. CDR3 sequence: CASSDQGASNQPQHF. DNA for the CDR3: TGTGCCAGCAGCGACCAGGGGGCCAGCAATCAGCCCCAGCATTTT.

V usage is TRBV7-3 and J usage is TRBJ1-1, with TRBD1 matching over 7 bases. CDR3 length: 14 amino acids. Germline CDR1 is SGHTA and CDR2 is FQGTGA. The junction had 8 bases not matched to a gene; V was cut back by 6 bases and J by 4 bases. DNA for the CDR3: TGTGCCAGCAGACCCCAGGGGGGGAGCACTGAAGCTTTCTTT. It encodes CASRPQGGSTEAFF.

This clonotype turned up a few times. The V call is TRBV7-9, the J call TRBJ2-7; D not resolved. Germline values: CDR1 SEHNR, CDR2 FQNEAQ (reference sequence). This CDR3 region has 13 residues. The V end was cut by 2 bases, the J end by 6 bases, with 11 bases between. DNA for the CDR3: TGTGCCAGCAGCTTACCCCCTACTCCCGAGCAGTACTTC. As protein: CASSLPPTPEQYF.

This clonotype was counted a few times. CDR3 protein: CSALDPPNTEAFF. DNA for the CDR3: TGCAGTGCTCTTGATCCACCGAACACTGAAGCTTTCTTT. V usage is TRBV20-1 and J usage is TRBJ1-1, with D hard to call. CDR1 DFQATT and CDR2 SNEGSKA come from the germline V gene (reference sequence). V was shortened by 5 bases and J by 1 base, with 11 bases between the two germline ends. The CDR3 covers 13 residues.

This clonotype was found a few times. This chain connects TRBV18 to TRBJ2-7, with 10 bases identical to TRBD2. V trimming: 2 bases; J trimming: 6 bases; junction bases outside the gene matches: 4. The CDR3 is 14 residues long. The germline gives CDR1 KGHSH, CDR2 LQKENI. For the CDR3, the DNA is TGTGCCAGCTCACCAGGTGAGCGGGAGGGCGAGCAGTACTTC. It specifies CASSPGEREGEQYF.

V and J are TRBV6-2 or TRBV6-3 and TRBJ2-7, with TRBD1 identical over 9 bases. The ends lost 1 base at V and 3 bases at J; junction bases unmatched: 4. CDR3 length: 15 residues. CDR1 and CDR2 (germline): MNHEY, SVGEGT. The CDR3 sequence: CASSYFGQGRYEQYF. The DNA for the CDR3 is TGTGCCAGCAGTTACTTTGGACAGGGGCGCTACGAGCAGTACTTC.

The chain recombines TRBV6-5 with TRBJ1-4; D might be TRBD1 (5 bases). Germline CDR1 and CDR2: MNHEY and SVGAGI. The CDR3 extends over 13 amino acids. The V and J ends lost 5 bases and 5 bases respectively, with 9 bases between them. The CDR3 sequence: CASSKGWNEKLFF. The DNA of the CDR3 is TGTGCCAGCAGTAAGGGGTGGAATGAAAAACTGTTTTTT.

Here the CDR3 DNA reads TGCAGTGCTAAAAGGGGAATGGGCACTGAAGCTTTCTTT. Protein: CSAKRGMGTEAFF. The V and J genes are TRBV20-1 and TRBJ1-1; a possible D gene is TRBD1 (5 bases). Trimming left V 4 bases short and J 4 bases short, with 13 bases between. The germline V gene encodes CDR1 DFQATT and CDR2 SNEGSKA (reference sequence). The CDR3 has 13 residues.

This clonotype occurred a few times. This chain connects TRBV15 to TRBJ2-7, with D perhaps being TRBD1 or TRBD2 (5 bases each). The CDR3 runs 16 residues. Germline CDR1 LNHNV, CDR2 YYDKDF (reference sequence). V gave up 3 bases and J gave up 0 bases, with 15 bases separating them. The CDR3 DNA sequence: TGTGCCACCAGCAGCCGGGACCCAAGCACCTCCTACGAGCAGTACTTC. Amino acid sequence: CATSSRDPSTSYEQYF.

The chain combines TRBV9 with TRBJ2-2; D might be TRBD2 (6 bases). The germline gives CDR1 SGDLS, CDR2 YYNGEE. This CDR3 spans 15 amino acids. V lost 2 bases and J lost 3, with 11 bases in between. CDR3 sequence: CASSVSGYDTGELFF. In DNA, the CDR3 is TGTGCCAGCAGCGTTAGCGGTTACGACACCGGGGAGCTGTTTTTT.

The genes are TRBV2 and TRBJ2-7; 14 nucleotides match TRBD2. The germline V gene encodes CDR1 SNHLY and CDR2 FYNNEI. The CDR3 length is 15 residues. V lost 8 bases to trimming and J lost 1 base; unmatched junction nucleotides: 4. CDR3 amino acids: CASGTSGGRSYEQYF. DNA for the CDR3: TGTGCCAGCGGGACTAGCGGGGGACGATCCTACGAGCAGTACTTC.

This clonotype has a handful of counts. CDR3 protein: CASNLAWLAGGLISYNEQFF. The CDR3 bases are TGTGCCAGCAACCTAGCTTGGCTAGCGGGGGGCCTAATATCCTACAATGAGCAGTTCTTC. The chain couples TRBV7-2 to TRBJ2-1; 11 nucleotides align to TRBD2. This CDR3 has 20 amino acids. CDR1 SGHTA and CDR2 FQGNSA come from the germline V gene. Unmatched junction bases numbered 18, after V lost 7 bases and J lost 1 base.

The chain employs TRBV29-1 and TRBJ2-7; D is unresolved. Trimming left V 0 bases short and J 9 bases short, with 9 bases between. Germline V gives CDR1 SQVTM, CDR2 ANQGSEA. The CDR3 has 11 amino acids. Here the CDR3 DNA reads TGCAGCGTTGAAGAAACTACCTGGCAGTACTTC. Encoded protein: CSVEETTWQYF.

This clonotype has just a few counts. The V call is TRBV5-1, the J call TRBJ2-7; 10 bases match TRBD1. This CDR3 is 16 amino acids long. Trimming cost V 4 bases and J 2 bases; bases outside gene matches: 9. Germline loops: CDR1 SGHRS, CDR2 YFSETQ. The CDR3 sequence: CASSIDRGPVPYEQYF. As DNA, the CDR3 is TGCGCCAGCAGCATCGACAGGGGGCCGGTCCCCTACGAGCAGTACTTC.

V gene TRBV6-5 combines with J gene TRBJ2-5; 7 nucleotides line up with TRBD1. Trimming took 7 bases from V and 4 from J; bases not matched to a gene: 9. The germline V gene encodes CDR1 MNHEY and CDR2 SVGAGI. The CDR3 extends over 14 amino acids. For the CDR3, the DNA is TGTGCCAGCATGAGGGGGCAATTTTCAGAGACCCAGTACTTC. This gives the protein CASMRGQFSETQYF.

This clonotype was detected a few times. The chain uses TRBV29-1 and TRBJ2-6; 7 bases match TRBD1. V shed 6 bases, J shed 0 bases, and the junction held 17 bases outside the gene matches. This CDR3 has 19 residues. Germline V gene lookup returns CDR1 SQVTM and CDR2 ANQGSEA. CDR3 nucleotide sequence: TGCAGCGTGGATGAACAGGGGACGGCTGGGGTCTCTGGGGCCAACGTCCTGACTTTC. Translation: CSVDEQGTAGVSGANVLTF.

V is TRBV14 and J is TRBJ2-1, with 11 bases that match TRBD2. Germline CDR1 SGHDN, CDR2 FVKESK. The junction had 5 bases not matched to a gene; V was cut back by 0 bases and J by 1 base. This CDR3 region has 18 residues. The CDR3 nucleotides read TGTGCCAGCAGCCAAGATAGGAGACTAGCGGGATCCTACAATGAGCAGTTCTTC. It encodes CASSQDRRLAGSYNEQFF.

This clonotype was counted a few times. The J gene is TRBJ1-4, the V gene TRBV12-3 or TRBV12-4, with D unresolved. This CDR3 comprises 11 residues. Trimming removed 3 bases at V and 5 bases at J, with 1 base between. Written as DNA, the CDR3 is TGTGCCAGCAGTTTGAATGAAAAACTGTTTTTT. Translation: CASSLNEKLFF.

This clonotype was picked up a small number of times. V is TRBV5-4 and J is TRBJ2-6; 10 bases line up with TRBD2. The CDR3 is made up of 18 amino acids. Trimming took 0 bases from V and 3 from J; bases not matched to a gene: 6. The germline CDR1 and CDR2 sequences are SGHNT and YYREEE (reference sequence). The chain's CDR3 is CASSLDLLAGDGANVLTF. CDR3 coding DNA: TGTGCCAGCAGCTTGGATCTCCTAGCGGGAGATGGGGCCAACGTCCTGACTTTC.

There are many counts of this clonotype. The rearrangement uses TRBV5-1 and TRBJ2-7; D remains ambiguous. V gave up 0 bases and J gave up 4 bases, with 2 bases separating them. The CDR3 runs to 11 residues. Germline assignment: CDR1 SGHRS and CDR2 YFSETQ. The CDR3 is CASSLEYEQYF. The CDR3 coding sequence is TGCGCCAGCAGCTTGGAATACGAGCAGTACTTC.

The V call is TRBV7-7, the J call TRBJ2-5; no clear D. V was clipped by 2 bases and J by 2 bases, with 6 bases between them. CDR1 and CDR2 (germline): SSHAT, FNYEAQ (reference sequence). The CDR3 covers 13 residues. In DNA form, the CDR3 reads TGTGCCAGCAGCTTAAACACACAAGAGACCCAGTACTTC. Translated: CASSLNTQETQYF. The full variable domain, in which reference TRBV7-7 and TRBJ2-5 provide the parts outside the CDR3, is GAGVSQSPRYKVTKRGQDVTLRCDPISSHATLYWYQQALGQGPEFLTYFNYEAQPDKSGLPSDRFSAERPEGSISTLTIQRTEQRDSAMYRCASSLNTQETQYFGPGTRLLVL.